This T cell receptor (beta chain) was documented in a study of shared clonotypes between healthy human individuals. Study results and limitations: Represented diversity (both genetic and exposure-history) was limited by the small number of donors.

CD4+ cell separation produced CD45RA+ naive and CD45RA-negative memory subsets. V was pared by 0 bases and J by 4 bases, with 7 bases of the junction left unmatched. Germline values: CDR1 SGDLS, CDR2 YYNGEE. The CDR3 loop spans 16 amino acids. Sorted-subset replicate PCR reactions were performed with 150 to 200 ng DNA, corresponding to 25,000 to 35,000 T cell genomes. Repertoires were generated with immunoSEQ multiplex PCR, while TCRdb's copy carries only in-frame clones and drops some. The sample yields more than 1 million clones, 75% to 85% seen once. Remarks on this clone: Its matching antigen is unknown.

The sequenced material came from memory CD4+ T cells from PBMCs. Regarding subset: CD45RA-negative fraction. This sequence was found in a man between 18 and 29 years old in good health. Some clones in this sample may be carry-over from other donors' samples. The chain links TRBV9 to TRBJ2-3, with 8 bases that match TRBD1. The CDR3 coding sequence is TGTGCCAGCAGCGTAGCCGGCAGGGGGCGGTCAGATACGCAGTATTTT. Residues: CASSVAGRGRSDTQYF. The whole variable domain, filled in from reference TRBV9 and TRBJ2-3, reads DSGVTQTPKHLITATGQRVTLRCSPRSGDLSVYWYQQSLDQGLQFLIQYYNGEERAKGNILERFSAQQFPDLHSELNLSSLELGDSALYFCASSVAGRGRSDTQYFGPGTRLTVL.